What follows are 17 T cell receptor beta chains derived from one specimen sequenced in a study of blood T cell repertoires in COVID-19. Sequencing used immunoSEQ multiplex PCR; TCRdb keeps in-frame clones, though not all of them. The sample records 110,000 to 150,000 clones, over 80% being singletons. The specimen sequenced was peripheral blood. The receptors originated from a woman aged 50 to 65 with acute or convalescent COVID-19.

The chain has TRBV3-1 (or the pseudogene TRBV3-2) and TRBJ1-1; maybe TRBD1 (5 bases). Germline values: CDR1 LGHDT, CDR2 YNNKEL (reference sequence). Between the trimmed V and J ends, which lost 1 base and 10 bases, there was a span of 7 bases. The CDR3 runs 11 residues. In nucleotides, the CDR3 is TGTGCCAGCAGCCAAGGACAGTCAGCTTTCTTT. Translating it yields CASSQGQSAFF.

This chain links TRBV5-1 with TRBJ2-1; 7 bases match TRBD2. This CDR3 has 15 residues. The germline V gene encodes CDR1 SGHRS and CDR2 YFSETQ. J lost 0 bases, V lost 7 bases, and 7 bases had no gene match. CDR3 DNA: TGCGCCAGCGTCTTGACTAGCAGCTCCTACAATGAGCAGTTCTTC. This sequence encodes CASVLTSSSYNEQFF.

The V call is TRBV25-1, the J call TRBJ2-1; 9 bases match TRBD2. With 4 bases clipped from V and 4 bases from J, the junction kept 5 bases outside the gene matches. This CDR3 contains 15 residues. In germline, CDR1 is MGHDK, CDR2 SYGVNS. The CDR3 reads CASSGRRGGYNEQFF. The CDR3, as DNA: TGTGCCAGCAGTGGTCGGCGGGGGGGATACAATGAGCAGTTCTTC.

The CDR3 spells CASSYRTGNEQFF. The CDR3 DNA reads TGTGCCAGCAGTTACCGCACGGGGAATGAGCAGTTCTTC. The rearrangement links TRBV6-5 to TRBJ2-1; a weak D match, TRBD2 (5 bases). The CDR3 runs to 13 residues. The germline V gene encodes CDR1 MNHEY and CDR2 SVGAGI. V was clipped by 2 bases and J by 7 bases, with 9 bases between them.

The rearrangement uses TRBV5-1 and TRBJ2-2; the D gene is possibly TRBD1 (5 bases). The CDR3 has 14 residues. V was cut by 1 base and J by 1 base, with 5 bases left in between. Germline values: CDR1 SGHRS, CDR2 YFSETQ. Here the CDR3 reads CASSLQGNTGELFF. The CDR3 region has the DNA TGCGCCAGCAGCTTGCAGGGGAACACCGGGGAGCTGTTTTTT.

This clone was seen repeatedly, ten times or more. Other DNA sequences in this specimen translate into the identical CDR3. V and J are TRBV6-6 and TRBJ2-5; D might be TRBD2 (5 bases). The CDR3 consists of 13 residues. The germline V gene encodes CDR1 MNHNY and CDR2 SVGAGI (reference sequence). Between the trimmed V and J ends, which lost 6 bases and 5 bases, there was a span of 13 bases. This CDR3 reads CASRPGLEETQYF. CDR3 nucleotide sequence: TGTGCCAGCAGGCCTGGACTGGAGGAGACCCAGTACTTC.

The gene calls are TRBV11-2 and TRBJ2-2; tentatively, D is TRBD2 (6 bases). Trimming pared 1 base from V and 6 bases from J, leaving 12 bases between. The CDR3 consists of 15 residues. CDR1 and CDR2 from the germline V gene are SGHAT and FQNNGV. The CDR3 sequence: CASSLAGVWSGELFF. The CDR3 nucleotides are TGTGCCAGCAGCTTAGCGGGGGTTTGGTCCGGGGAGCTGTTTTTT.

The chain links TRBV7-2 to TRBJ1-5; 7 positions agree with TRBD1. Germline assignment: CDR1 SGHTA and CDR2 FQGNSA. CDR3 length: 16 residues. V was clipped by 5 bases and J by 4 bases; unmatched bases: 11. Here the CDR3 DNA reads TGTGCCAGCAGCCCGAGGGTGGGGACAGATAATCAGCCCCAGCATTTT. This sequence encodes CASSPRVGTDNQPQHF.

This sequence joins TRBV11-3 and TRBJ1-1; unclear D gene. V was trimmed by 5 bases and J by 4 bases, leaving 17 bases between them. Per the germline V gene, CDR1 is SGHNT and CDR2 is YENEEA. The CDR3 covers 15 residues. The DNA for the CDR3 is TGTGCCAGCAGCGATACCGCGGGCCCTCTCACTGAAGCTTTCTTT. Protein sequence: CASSDTAGPLTEAFF. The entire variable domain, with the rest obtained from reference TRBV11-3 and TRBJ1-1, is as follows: EAGVVQSPRYKIIEKKQPVAFWCNPISGHNTLYWYLQNLGQGPELLIRYENEEAVDDSQLPKDRFSAERLKGVDSTLKIQPAELGDSAVYLCASSDTAGPLTEAFFGQGTRLTVV.

CDR3 sequence reads: CASGTSGAARAETQYF. Here the CDR3 DNA reads TGTGCCAGCGGGACTAGCGGGGCCGCCAGGGCAGAGACCCAGTACTTC. The chain has TRBV2 and TRBJ2-5, with TRBD2 matching over 13 bases. The junction had 10 bases not matched to a gene; V was cut back by 8 bases and J by 4 bases. CDR1 is SNHLY, CDR2 FYNNEI, per germline. The CDR3 consists of 16 residues.

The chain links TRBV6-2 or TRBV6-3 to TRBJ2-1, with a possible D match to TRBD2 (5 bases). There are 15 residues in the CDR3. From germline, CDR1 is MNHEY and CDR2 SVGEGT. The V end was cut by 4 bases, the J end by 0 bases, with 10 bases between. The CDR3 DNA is TGTGCCAGCAGTTTATCAAGCGGCTCCTACAATGAGCAGTTCTTC. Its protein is CASSLSSGSYNEQFF.

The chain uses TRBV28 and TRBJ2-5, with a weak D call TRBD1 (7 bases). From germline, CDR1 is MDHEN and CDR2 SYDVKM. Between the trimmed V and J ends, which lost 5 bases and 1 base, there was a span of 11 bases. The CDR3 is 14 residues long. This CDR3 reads CASSQGGPQETQYF. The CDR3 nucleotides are TGTGCCAGCAGTCAGGGGGGCCCCCAAGAGACCCAGTACTTC.

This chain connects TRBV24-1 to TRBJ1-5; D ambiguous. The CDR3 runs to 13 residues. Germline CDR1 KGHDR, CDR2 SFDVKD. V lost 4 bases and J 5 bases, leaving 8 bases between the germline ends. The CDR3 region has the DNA TGTGCCACCAGTGAGCGGCCCGATCAGCCCCAGCATTTT. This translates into CATSERPDQPQHF.

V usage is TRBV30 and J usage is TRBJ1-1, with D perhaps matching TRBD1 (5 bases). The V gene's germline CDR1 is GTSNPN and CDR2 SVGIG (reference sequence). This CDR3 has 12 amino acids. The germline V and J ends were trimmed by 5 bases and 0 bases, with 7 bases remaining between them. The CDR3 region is CAWDRVNTEAFF. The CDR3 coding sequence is TGTGCCTGGGACAGAGTGAACACTGAAGCTTTCTTT. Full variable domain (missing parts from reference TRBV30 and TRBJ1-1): SQTIHQWPATLVQPVGSPLSLECTVEGTSNPNLYWYRQAAGRGLQLLFYSVGIGQISSEVPQNLSASRPQDRQFILSSKKLLLSDSGFYLCAWDRVNTEAFFGQGTRLTVV.

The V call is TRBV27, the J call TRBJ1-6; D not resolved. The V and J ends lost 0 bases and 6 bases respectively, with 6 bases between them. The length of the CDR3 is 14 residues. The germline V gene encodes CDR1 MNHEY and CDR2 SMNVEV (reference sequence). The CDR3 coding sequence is TGTGCCAGCAGTTTATCGTTCGGTAATTCACCCCTCCACTTT. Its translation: CASSLSFGNSPLHF.

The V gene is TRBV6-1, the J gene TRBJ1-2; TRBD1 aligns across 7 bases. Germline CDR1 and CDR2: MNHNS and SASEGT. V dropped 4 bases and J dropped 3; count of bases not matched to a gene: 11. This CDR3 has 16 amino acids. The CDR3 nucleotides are TGTGCCAGCAGTGCCACCCCCGCCGGGACAGACTATGGCTACACCTTC. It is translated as CASSATPAGTDYGYTF.

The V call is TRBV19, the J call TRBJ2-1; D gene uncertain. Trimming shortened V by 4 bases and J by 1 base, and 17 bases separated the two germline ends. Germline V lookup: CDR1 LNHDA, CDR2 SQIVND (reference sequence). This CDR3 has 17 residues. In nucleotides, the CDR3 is TGTGCCAGTAGTAGCCCCTACGAAATTCCATCCTACAATGAGCAGTTCTTC. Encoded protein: CASSSPYEIPSYNEQFF.